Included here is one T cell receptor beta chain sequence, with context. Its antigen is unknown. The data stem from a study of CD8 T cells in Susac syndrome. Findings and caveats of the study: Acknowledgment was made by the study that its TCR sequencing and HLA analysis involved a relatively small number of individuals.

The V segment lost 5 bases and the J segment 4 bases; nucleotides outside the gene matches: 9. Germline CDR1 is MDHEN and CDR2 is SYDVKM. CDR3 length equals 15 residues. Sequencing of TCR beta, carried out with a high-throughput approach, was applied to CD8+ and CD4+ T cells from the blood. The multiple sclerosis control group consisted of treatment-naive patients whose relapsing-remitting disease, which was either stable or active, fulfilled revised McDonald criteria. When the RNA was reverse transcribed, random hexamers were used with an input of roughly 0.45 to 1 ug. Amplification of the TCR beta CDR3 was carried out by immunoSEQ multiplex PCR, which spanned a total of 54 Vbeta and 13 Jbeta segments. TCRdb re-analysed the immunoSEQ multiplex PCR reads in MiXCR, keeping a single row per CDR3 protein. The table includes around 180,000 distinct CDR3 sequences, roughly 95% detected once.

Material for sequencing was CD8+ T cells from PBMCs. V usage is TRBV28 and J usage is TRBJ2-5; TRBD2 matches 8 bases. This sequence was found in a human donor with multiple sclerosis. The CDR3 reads CASSPLSGGGETQYF. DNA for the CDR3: TGTGCCAGCAGTCCCCTTTCGGGAGGGGGAGAGACCCAGTACTTC.